This paragraph covers one T cell receptor (beta chain) sequence. The antigen remains unidentified. Healthy bone marrow donors supplied every sample. CDR1 and CDR2 from the germline V gene are MNHEY and SMNVEV (reference sequence). Trimming took 3 bases from V and 1 from J, leaving 12 bases between them. CDR3 length: 15 amino acids. This specimen comes from a study of cytomegalovirus exposure and HLA in healthy donors. Notes on the study in general: Most TCR beta V segments were productive about 87% or about 30% of the time in an earlier analysis. HLA allele associations emerged for roughly 16,000 TCR beta sequences in a later analysis, at 0.05 false discovery rate. Common viral pathogens seemed to be connected with several of the most significant clusters, according to a later analysis.

Researchers ran the PCR with 60 Vbeta and 13 Jbeta primers. The table came from immunoSEQ multiplex PCR; TCRdb's copy has only in-frame clones and leaves some out. The sample includes tens of thousands of clones, 70% of them seen just once. The sequence derives from a woman aged 45-65 years in good health and CMV-seropositive. Material for sequencing was PBMCs. V is TRBV27 and J is TRBJ1-1; the D gene is possibly TRBD1 (5 bases). CDR3 DNA sequence: TGTGCCAGCAGTTTCCCGAGGGGAGGGAACACTGAAGCTTTCTTT. Translating it yields CASSFPRGGNTEAFF.